Sequencing of this TCR beta chain was carried out in a study of CD8+CD57+ T cells in acquired aplastic anemia. TCR beta VDJ combinations and CDR3 sequences were profiled from genomic DNA. TCRdb analysed the reads with MiXCR anew, one entry per CDR3 protein. Of about 180,000 distinct CDR3 sequences in the sample, about 50% were seen once. Whoever was chosen for sequencing had shown CD8+CD57+ cell expansion by flow cytometry. V dropped 6 bases and J dropped 3 bases, with 12 bases sitting between them. The germline V gene has CDR1 ENHRY and CDR2 SYGVKD. The CDR3 runs 13 residues. The TCR originated in a human donor with aplastic anemia. This chain uses TRBV10-3 with TRBJ2-7; maybe TRBD2 (5 bases). The sequenced material came from sorted CD4+, CD8+, or CD8+CD57+ T cells (not recorded which) from PBMCs. CDR3 amino acids: CAIRAAAGYEQYF. The CDR3 nucleotides read TGTGCCATCAGAGCGGCGGCCGGCTACGAGCAGTACTTC.